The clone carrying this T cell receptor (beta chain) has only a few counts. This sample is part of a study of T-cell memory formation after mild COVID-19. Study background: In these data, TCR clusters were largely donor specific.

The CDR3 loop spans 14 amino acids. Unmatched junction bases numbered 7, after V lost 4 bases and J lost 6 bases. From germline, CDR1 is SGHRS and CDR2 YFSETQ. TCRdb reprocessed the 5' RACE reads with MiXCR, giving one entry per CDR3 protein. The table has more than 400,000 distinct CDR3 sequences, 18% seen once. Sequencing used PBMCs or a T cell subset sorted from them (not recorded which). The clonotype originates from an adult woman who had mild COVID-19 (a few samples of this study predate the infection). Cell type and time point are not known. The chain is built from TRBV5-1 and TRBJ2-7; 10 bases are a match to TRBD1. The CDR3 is CASSARDRGPEQYF. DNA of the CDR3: TGCGCCAGCAGCGCCCGGGACAGGGGTCCCGAGCAGTACTTC.